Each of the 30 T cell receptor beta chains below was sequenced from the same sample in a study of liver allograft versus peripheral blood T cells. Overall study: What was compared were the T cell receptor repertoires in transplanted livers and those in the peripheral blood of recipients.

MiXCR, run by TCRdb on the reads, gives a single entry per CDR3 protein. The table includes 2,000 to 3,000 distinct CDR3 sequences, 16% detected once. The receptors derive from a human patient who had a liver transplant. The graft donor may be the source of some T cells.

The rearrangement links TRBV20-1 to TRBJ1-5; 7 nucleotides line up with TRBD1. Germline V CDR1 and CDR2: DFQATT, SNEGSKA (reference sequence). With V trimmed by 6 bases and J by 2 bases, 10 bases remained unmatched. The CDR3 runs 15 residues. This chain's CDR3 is CSAKTGIEGNQPQHF. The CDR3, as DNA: TGCAGTGCCAAGACAGGGATCGAGGGCAATCAGCCCCAGCATTTT.

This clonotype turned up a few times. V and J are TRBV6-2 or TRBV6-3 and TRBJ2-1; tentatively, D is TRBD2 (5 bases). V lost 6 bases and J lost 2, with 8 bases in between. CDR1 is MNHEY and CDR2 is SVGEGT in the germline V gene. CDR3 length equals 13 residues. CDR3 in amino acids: CASSYGAYNEQFF. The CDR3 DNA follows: TGTGCCAGCAGCTACGGGGCCTACAATGAGCAGTTCTTC.

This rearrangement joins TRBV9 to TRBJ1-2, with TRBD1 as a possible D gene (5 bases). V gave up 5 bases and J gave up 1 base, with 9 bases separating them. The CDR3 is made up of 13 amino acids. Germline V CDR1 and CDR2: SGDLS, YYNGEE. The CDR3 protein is CASSGGFNYGYTF. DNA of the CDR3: TGTGCCAGCAGTGGGGGGTTTAACTATGGCTACACCTTC.

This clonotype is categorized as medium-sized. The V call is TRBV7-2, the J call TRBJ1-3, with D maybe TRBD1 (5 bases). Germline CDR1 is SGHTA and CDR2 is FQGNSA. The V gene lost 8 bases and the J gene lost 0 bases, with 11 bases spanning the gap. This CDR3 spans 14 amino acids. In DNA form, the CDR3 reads TGTGCCAGCTCGAGGGGTCTCTCTGGAAACACCATATATTTT. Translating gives CASSRGLSGNTIYF.

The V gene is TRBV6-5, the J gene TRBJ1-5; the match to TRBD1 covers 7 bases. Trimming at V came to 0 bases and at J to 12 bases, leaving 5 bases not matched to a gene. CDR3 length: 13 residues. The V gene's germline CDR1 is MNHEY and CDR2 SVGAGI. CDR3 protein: CASSYSPDRDQHF. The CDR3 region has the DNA TGTGCCAGCAGTTACTCGCCCGACAGGGACCAGCATTTT.

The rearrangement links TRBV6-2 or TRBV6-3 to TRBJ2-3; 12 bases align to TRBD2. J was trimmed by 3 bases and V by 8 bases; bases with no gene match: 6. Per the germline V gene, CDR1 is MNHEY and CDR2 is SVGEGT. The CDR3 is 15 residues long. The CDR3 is CASGLGLAGTDTQYF. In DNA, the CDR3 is TGTGCCAGCGGCCTCGGACTAGCGGGAACAGATACGCAGTATTTT.

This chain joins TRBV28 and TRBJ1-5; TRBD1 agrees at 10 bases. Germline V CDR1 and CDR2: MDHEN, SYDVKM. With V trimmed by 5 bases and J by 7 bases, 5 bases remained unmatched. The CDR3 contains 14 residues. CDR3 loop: CASSQTGGGQPQHF. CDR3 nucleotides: TGTGCCAGCAGTCAGACAGGGGGCGGGCAGCCCCAGCATTTT.

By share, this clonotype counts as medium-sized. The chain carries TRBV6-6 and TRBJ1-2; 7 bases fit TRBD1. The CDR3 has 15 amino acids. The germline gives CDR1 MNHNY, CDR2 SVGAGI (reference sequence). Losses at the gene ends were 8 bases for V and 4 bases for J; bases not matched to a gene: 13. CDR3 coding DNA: TGTGCCAGCGTCCCCTCCCAGGACAGGTTCTATGGCTACACCTTC. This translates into CASVPSQDRFYGYTF.

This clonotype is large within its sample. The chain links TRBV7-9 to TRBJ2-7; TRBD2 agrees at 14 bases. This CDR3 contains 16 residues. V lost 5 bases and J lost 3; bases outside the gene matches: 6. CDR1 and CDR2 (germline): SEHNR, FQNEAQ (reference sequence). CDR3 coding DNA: TGTGCCAGCAGCGTGACTAGCGGGAGGGCTGTCTACGAGCAGTACTTC. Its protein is CASSVTSGRAVYEQYF.

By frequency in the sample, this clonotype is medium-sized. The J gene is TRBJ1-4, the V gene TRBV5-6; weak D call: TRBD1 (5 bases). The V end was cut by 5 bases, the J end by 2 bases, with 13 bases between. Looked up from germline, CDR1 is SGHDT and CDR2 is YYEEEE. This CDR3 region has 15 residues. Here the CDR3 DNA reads TGTGCCAGCAGTCTCCAGGGTTGGACTAATGAAAAACTGTTTTTT. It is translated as CASSLQGWTNEKLFF.

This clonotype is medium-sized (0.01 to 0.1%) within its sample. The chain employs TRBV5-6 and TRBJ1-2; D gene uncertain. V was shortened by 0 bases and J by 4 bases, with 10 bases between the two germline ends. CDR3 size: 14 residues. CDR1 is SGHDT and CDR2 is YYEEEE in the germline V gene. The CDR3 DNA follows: TGTGCCAGCAGCTTGGTTGAGGACGTCTATGGCTACACCTTC. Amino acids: CASSLVEDVYGYTF.

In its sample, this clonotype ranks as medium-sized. CDR3 sequence reads: CASSSTGSYGYTF. CDR3 bases: TGTGCCAGCAGCTCTACAGGGAGCTATGGCTACACCTTC. The chain uses TRBV7-2 and TRBJ1-2, with TRBD1 as a possible D gene (6 bases). There are 13 residues in the CDR3. Germline values: CDR1 SGHTA, CDR2 FQGNSA. The germline V and J ends were trimmed by 4 bases and 4 bases, with 10 bases remaining between them.

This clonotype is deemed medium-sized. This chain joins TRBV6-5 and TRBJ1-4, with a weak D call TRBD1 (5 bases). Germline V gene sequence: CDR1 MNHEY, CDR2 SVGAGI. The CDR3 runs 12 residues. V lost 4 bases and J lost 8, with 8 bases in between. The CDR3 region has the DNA TGTGCCAGCAGTTCCCAGGGAGAAAAACTGTTTTTT. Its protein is CASSSQGEKLFF.

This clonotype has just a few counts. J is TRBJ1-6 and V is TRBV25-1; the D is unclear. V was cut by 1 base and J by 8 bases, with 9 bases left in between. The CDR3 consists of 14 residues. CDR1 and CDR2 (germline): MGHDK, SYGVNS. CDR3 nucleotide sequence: TGTGCCAGCAGTGAATCGTCCAGGCATTCACCCCTCCACTTT. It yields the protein CASSESSRHSPLHF.

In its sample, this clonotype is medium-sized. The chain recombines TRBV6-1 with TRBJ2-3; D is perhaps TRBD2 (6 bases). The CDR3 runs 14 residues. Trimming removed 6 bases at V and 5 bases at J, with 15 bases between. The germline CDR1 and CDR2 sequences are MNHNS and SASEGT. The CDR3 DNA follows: TGTGCCAGCAGCCTGCGGGACCCTTTAGATACGCAGTATTTT. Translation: CASSLRDPLDTQYF.

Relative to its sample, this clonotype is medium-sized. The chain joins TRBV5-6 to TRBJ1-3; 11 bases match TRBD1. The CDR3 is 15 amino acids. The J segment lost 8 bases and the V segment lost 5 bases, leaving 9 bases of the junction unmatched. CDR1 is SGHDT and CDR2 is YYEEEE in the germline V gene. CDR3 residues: CASRITGQGVDTIYF. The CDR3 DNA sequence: TGTGCCAGCAGGATTACGGGACAGGGGGTTGACACCATATATTTT.

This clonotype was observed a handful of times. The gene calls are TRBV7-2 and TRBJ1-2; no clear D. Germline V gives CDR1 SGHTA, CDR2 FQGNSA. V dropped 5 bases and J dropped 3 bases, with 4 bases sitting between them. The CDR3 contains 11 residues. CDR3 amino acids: CASSRYYGYTF. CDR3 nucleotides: TGTGCCAGCAGCCGATACTATGGCTACACCTTC.

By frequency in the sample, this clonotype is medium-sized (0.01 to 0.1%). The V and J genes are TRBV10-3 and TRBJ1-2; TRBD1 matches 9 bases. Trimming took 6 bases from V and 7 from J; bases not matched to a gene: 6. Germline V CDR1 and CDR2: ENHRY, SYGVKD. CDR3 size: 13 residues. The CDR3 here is CAISPDRGGGYTF. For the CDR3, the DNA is TGTGCCATCAGCCCCGACAGGGGGGGTGGCTACACCTTC.

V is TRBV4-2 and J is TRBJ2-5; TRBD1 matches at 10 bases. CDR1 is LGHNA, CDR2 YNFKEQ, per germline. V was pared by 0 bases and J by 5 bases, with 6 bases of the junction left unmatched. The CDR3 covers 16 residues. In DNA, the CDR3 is TGTGCCAGCAGCCAAGAGGGGACAGGGGCTGAGGAGACCCAGTACTTC. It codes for CASSQEGTGAEETQYF.

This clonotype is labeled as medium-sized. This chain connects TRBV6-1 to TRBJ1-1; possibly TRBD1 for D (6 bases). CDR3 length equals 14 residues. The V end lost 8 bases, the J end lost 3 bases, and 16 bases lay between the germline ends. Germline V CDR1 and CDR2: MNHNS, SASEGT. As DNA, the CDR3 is TGTGCCAGCTGTAGGGGGGGGATTGACACTGAAGCTTTCTTT. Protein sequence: CASCRGGIDTEAFF.

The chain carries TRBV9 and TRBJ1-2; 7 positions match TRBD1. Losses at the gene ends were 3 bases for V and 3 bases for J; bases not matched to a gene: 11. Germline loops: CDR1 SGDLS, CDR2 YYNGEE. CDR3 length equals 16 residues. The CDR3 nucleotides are TGTGCCAGCAGCGCCACCCTTGGAGGGACAGACTATGGCTACACCTTC. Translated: CASSATLGGTDYGYTF.

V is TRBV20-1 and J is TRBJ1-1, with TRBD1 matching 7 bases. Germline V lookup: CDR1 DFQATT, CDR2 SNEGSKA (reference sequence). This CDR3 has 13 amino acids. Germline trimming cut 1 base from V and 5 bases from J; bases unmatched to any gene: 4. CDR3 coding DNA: TGCAGTGCTAGAGTCGCAGGGGGAACTGAAGCTTTCTTT. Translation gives CSARVAGGTEAFF.

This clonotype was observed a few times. The CDR3 loop reads CASSLQGGTEAFF. In DNA form, the CDR3 reads TGTGCCAGCAGTTTACAGGGAGGGACTGAAGCTTTCTTT. The genes are TRBV28 and TRBJ1-1; the D gene is possibly TRBD1 (5 bases). CDR1 is MDHEN and CDR2 is SYDVKM in the germline V gene. Trimming left V 2 bases short and J 5 bases short, with 9 bases between. The CDR3 is 13 amino acids.

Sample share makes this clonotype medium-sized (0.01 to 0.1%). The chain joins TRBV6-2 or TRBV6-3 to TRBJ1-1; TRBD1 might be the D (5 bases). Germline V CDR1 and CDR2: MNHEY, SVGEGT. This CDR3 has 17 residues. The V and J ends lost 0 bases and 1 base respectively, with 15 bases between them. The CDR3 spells CASSYSSLSGRNTEAFF. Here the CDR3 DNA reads TGTGCCAGCAGTTACTCGAGTTTGTCAGGGAGGAACACTGAAGCTTTCTTT.

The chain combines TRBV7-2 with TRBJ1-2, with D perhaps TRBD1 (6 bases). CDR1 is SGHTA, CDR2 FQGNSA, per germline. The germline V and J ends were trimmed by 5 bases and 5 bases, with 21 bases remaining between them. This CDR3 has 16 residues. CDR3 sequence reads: CASSPTSRGPRYGYTF. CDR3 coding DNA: TGTGCCAGCAGCCCAACCTCCAGGGGACCTAGATATGGCTACACCTTC.

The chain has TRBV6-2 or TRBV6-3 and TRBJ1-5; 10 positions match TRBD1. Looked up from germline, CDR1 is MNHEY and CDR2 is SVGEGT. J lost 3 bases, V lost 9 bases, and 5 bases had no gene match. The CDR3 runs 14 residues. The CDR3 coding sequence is TGTGCCAGTCGGGGGACAGGGGCCAATCAGCCCCAGCATTTT. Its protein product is CASRGTGANQPQHF.

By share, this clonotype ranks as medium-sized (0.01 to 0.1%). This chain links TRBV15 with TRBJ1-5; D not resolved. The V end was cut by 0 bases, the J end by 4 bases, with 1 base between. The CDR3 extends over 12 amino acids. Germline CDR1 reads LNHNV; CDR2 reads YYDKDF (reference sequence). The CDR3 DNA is TGTGCCACCAGCAGAGATAATCAGCCCCAGCATTTT. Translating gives CATSRDNQPQHF. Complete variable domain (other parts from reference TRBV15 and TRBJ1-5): DAMVIQNPRYQVTQFGKPVTLSCSQTLNHNVMYWYQQKSSQAPKLLFHYYDKDFNNEADTPDNFQSRRPNTSFCFLDIRSPGLGDTAMYLCATSRDNQPQHFGDGTRLSIL.

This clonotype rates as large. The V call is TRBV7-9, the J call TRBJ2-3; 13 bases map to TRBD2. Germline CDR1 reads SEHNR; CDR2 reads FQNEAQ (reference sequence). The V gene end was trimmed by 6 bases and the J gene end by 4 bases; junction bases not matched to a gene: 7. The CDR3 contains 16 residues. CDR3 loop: CASSSGLAGVADTQYF. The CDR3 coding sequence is TGTGCCAGCAGTTCCGGACTAGCGGGAGTAGCAGATACGCAGTATTTT.

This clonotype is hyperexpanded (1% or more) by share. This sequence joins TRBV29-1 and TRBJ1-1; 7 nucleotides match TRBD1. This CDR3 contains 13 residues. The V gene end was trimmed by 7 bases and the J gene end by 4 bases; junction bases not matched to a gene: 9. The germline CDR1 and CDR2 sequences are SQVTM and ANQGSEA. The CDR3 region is CSGSRQGITEAFF. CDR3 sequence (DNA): TGCAGCGGGTCGAGACAGGGAATCACTGAAGCTTTCTTT. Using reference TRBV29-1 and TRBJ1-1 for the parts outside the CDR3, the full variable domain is SAVISQKPSRDICQRGTSLTIQCQVDSQVTMMFWYRQQPGQSLTLIATANQGSEATYESGFVIDKFPISRPNLTFSTLTVSNMSPEDSSIYLCSGSRQGITEAFFGQGTRLTVV.

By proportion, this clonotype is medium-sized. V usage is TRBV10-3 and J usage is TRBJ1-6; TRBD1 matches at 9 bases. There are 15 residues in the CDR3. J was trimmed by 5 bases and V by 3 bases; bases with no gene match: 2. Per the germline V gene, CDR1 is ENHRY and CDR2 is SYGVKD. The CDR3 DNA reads TGTGCCATCAGTGACCGGGACAGGGATAATTCACCCCTCCACTTT. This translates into CAISDRDRDNSPLHF.